The entry below describes one TCR beta chain. In this sample, this clonotype turned up many times. This receptor's antigen is unknown. Base-call qualities are not available, and no considerably larger clone is one nucleotide away. The CDR1 and CDR2 encoded by the germline V gene are MNHEY and SVGAGI. There are 16 amino acids in the CDR3, from cysteine to phenylalanine inclusive. Left in the record is the CDR3 DNA by itself, 48 bases read in frame from the first base. The trim is 0 bases for V and 2 bases for J, with a gap of 8 bases between the germline ends. This entry belongs to a study of T cells in Graves' hyperthyroidism and ophthalmopathy (dated by TCRdb to the late 2010s). About the investigation overall: Peripheral blood was collected at initial diagnosis, before any treatment. To identify TCR V-J signatures that set the groups apart, the researchers used a discovery cohort of more than 95 patients, made up of 40 to 45 with Graves' ophthalmopathy and approximately 57 with stable Graves' hyperthyroidism. Prospective prediction of ophthalmopathy was tested in an independent validation cohort consisting of under 20 hyperthyroidism patients and 17 patients who later progressed to ophthalmopathy. The 100 discovery patients were randomly divided into training and test sets at a 7:3 ratio. In six Graves' hyperthyroidism patients, the study also compared T-cell repertoires from thyroid tissue with T-cell repertoires from blood. Once sampling was done, hyperthyroidism patients were given methimazole at a starting dose of 30 mg daily, whereas ophthalmopathy patients were given high-dose intravenous methylprednisolone. According to the paper, TCR Vbeta CDR3 sequencing was carried out on some 140 peripheral blood samples, which came from 40 to 45 ophthalmopathy, roughly 75 hyperthyroidism and about 17 progressor patients.

TCR beta CDR3 regions were amplified from RNA transcripts. The first round of RT-PCR for the TCR CDR3 was performed with the HTBI primer set and the Qiagen OneStep RT-PCR kit. Libraries were constructed in a second round of multiplex PCR, after which size selection and purification were carried out. The libraries were sequenced on an Illumina HiSeq2000 using paired-end 100 bp reads. Per the authors' processing: SOAPnuke was used to process the raw data, removing reads that contained adapters or uncalled bases, had a mean Phred below 15, or lacked an exact match to the constant primer or identifier. COPE v1.2.5 was used to merge high-quality paired reads, and clonotypes were defined as unique nucleotide sequences. MiTCR v1.1 was used to align the clonotypes against IMGT TRBV, TRBD and TRBJ reference segments. Analysis was restricted to V-J combinations with a frequency above 0.0001, which covered roughly 99% of repertoires. The TCS score was defined as F50 (clonal expansion) divided by E x V (chaos), with BLOSUM62-based TCRdist calculated between CDR3 peptides within each V-J. Welch's t-statistics and random forest reduced roughly 540 V-J features to 13, which were used in a naive Bayes classifier (R e1071). The public reads were reanalyzed by TCRdb: fastp trimming at Q25, MiXCR alignment, in-frame beta chains only. Duplicate CDR3 protein sequences are folded into a single record with the most common DNA and genes. These V and J calls rely on TCRdb rather than the paper's analysis. The table for this sample lists 700,000 or so distinct CDR3 sequences; about 17% of them were counted only once. The ten largest clones take up under 8.5% of the sample.

Graves' hyperthyroidism was defined as stable when no progression to ophthalmopathy occurred over 18 months of follow-up. Hyperthyroidism patients were newly diagnosed, with disease duration under 2 months, and aged 18 to 65 years. Patients with uncontrolled infections, other autoimmune diseases, pregnancy or lactation were excluded. Clinical symptoms, serum thyroxine and TRAb, thyroid ultrasound, and orbital computed tomography formed the basis for the diagnoses. PBMCs were isolated from around 10 ml of fresh peripheral blood by Ficoll-Paque density gradient centrifugation. Total RNA was extracted with Trizol reagent, and quality was checked on an Agilent 2100 Bioanalyzer. The research as a whole found: In cross-validation, a model built on a 13 V-J signature told ophthalmopathy apart from stable hyperthyroidism with 85% to 90% sensitivity and around 83% specificity, and in testing the same model reached 80%/75%. In validation, progression to ophthalmopathy was predicted by the model with nearly 71% sensitivity and 72.22% specificity, a median of approximately 6.5 months before onset. Most expanded thyroid clonotypes (frequency above 0.001) were also found in blood, which suggests that blood repertoires may mirror thyroid immune responses. Sample size was not statistically predetermined, and investigators were not blinded to group allocation.

The chain is assembled from TRBV6-5 and TRBJ2-6; the best D guess is TRBD2, with 5 bases matching. Sequenced: blood. This clonotype originated in a young man with Graves' hyperthyroidism. The sequenced DNA: TGTGCCAGCAGTTACTCGTCCGGGGCTGGGGCCAACGTCCTGACTTTC. The translation is CASSYSSGAGANVLTF.